The rows below give T cell receptor beta chains drawn from one sample of a study of identical twins. TCRdb independently ran MiXCR on the 5' RACE reads; one entry per CDR3 protein. The data contain over 600,000 distinct CDR3 sequences, 21% of them seen just once; the ten biggest clones take up more than 4%. This sample was shared with a second study, whose subject was T cells expressing NK-cell markers.

Sequenced material: PBMCs. The source of these receptors is a young woman in good health. The CDR3 runs from the conserved cysteine through the conserved F or W. The D gene is left open where the match is weak. Size tells how often a clone was seen (once, few, many) or the class of an expanded clone, and some rows leave it out.

d_call: .; v_call: TRBV12-3/TRBV12-4; j_call: TRBJ2-5; clone_size: .; cdr3_aa: CASSFLSGRETQYF; cdr3_nt: TGTGCCAGCAGTTTCCTGTCTGGTCGGGAGACCCAGTACTTC
d_call: .; v_call: TRBV12-3/TRBV12-4; j_call: TRBJ1-1; clone_size: .; cdr3_aa: CASIIGPLGTEAFF; cdr3_nt: TGTGCCAGCATCATTGGACCGCTGGGTACTGAAGCTTTCTTT
d_call: .; v_call: TRBV7-8; j_call: TRBJ2-6; clone_size: .; cdr3_aa: CASSSGQGRISGANVLTF; cdr3_nt: TGTGCCAGCAGCTCCGGGCAGGGCCGAATCTCTGGGGCCAACGTCCTGACTTTC
d_call: .; v_call: TRBV3-1; j_call: TRBJ1-1; clone_size: few; cdr3_aa: CASSQVQGSTEAFF; cdr3_nt: TGTGCCAGCAGCCAAGTCCAGGGGAGTACTGAAGCTTTCTTT
d_call: .; v_call: TRBV6-1; j_call: TRBJ2-7; clone_size: .; cdr3_aa: CASSHDIPGYEQYF; cdr3_nt: TGTGCCAGCAGTCATGACATACCGGGCTACGAGCAGTACTTC
d_call: .; v_call: TRBV25-1; j_call: TRBJ2-3; clone_size: .; cdr3_aa: CASSEYGKDTQYF; cdr3_nt: TGTGCCAGCAGTGAATATGGGAAGGATACGCAGTATTTT
d_call: TRBD1; v_call: TRBV4-3; j_call: TRBJ2-3; clone_size: .; cdr3_aa: CASSQVRGIADTQYF; cdr3_nt: TGCGCCAGCAGCCAAGTCAGGGGGATCGCAGATACGCAGTATTTT
d_call: .; v_call: TRBV21-1; j_call: TRBJ2-1; clone_size: few; cdr3_aa: CASSKGSPDSGSSYNEQFF; cdr3_nt: TGTGCCAGCAGCAAAGGATCCCCCGACTCGGGAAGCTCCTACAATGAGCAGTTCTTC
d_call: .; v_call: TRBV5-1; j_call: TRBJ1-5; clone_size: .; cdr3_aa: CASSSSGGRNQPQHF; cdr3_nt: TGCGCCAGCAGTTCCTCCGGAGGACGTAATCAGCCCCAGCATTTT
d_call: TRBD2; v_call: TRBV20-1; j_call: TRBJ2-3; clone_size: many; cdr3_aa: CSALAGGGTDTQYF; cdr3_nt: TGCAGTGCCTTAGCGGGAGGAGGGACAGATACGCAGTATTTT
d_call: .; v_call: TRBV7-9; j_call: TRBJ2-1; clone_size: few; cdr3_aa: CASSFYGARYNEQFF; cdr3_nt: TGTGCCAGCAGCTTTTACGGGGCACGGTACAATGAGCAGTTCTTC
d_call: .; v_call: TRBV6-1; j_call: TRBJ2-1; clone_size: few; cdr3_aa: CASSEEGGAYNEQFF; cdr3_nt: TGTGCCAGCAGTGAAGAAGGGGGAGCCTACAATGAGCAGTTCTTC
d_call: .; v_call: TRBV5-1; j_call: TRBJ1-1; clone_size: .; cdr3_aa: CASSLVMSGAYTEAFF; cdr3_nt: TGCGCCAGCAGCTTGGTGATGTCGGGGGCGTACACTGAAGCTTTCTTT
d_call: TRBD2; v_call: TRBV7-6; j_call: TRBJ2-5; clone_size: .; cdr3_aa: CASSFPFTASGPGTQYF; cdr3_nt: TGTGCCAGCAGCTTCCCATTTACGGCTAGCGGTCCGGGGACCCAGTACTTC
d_call: TRBD2; v_call: TRBV20-1; j_call: TRBJ2-1; clone_size: many; cdr3_aa: CSASQLAGGNSYNEQFF; cdr3_nt: TGCAGTGCTAGCCAACTAGCGGGAGGCAACTCCTACAATGAGCAGTTCTTC
d_call: TRBD2; v_call: TRBV12-3/TRBV12-4; j_call: TRBJ2-5; clone_size: .; cdr3_aa: CASVGAGGRATQYF; cdr3_nt: TGTGCCAGCGTGGGAGCGGGGGGCCGGGCGACCCAGTACTTC
d_call: TRBD2; v_call: TRBV6-5; j_call: TRBJ2-2; clone_size: .; cdr3_aa: CASSYDRAGGPTGELFF; cdr3_nt: TGTGCCAGCAGTTATGATCGGGCGGGAGGGCCTACCGGGGAGCTGTTTTTT
d_call: .; v_call: TRBV6-5; j_call: TRBJ2-1; clone_size: .; cdr3_aa: CASSYWAAGTSKSEQFF; cdr3_nt: TGTGCCAGCAGTTACTGGGCAGCCGGGACAAGTAAAAGTGAGCAGTTCTTC
d_call: .; v_call: TRBV7-8; j_call: TRBJ2-7; clone_size: .; cdr3_aa: CASSLVDSGTYEQYF; cdr3_nt: TGTGCCAGCAGCTTAGTGGACAGTGGGACCTACGAGCAGTACTTC
d_call: TRBD1; v_call: TRBV20-1; j_call: TRBJ1-1; clone_size: many; cdr3_aa: CSALGQGEAFF; cdr3_nt: TGCAGTGCTCTGGGACAGGGTGAAGCTTTCTTT
d_call: .; v_call: TRBV20-1; j_call: TRBJ1-5; clone_size: many; cdr3_aa: CSARDLQGNQPQHF; cdr3_nt: TGCAGTGCTAGAGATCTACAGGGTAATCAGCCCCAGCATTTT
d_call: TRBD1; v_call: TRBV29-1; j_call: TRBJ2-3; clone_size: .; cdr3_aa: CSVPRGSGTQYF; cdr3_nt: TGCAGCGTCCCCAGGGGGTCGGGTACGCAGTATTTT
d_call: .; v_call: TRBV5-6; j_call: TRBJ1-6; clone_size: many; cdr3_aa: CASSLTLGSPLHF; cdr3_nt: TGTGCCAGCAGCTTGACCTTGGGGTCACCCCTCCACTTT
d_call: .; v_call: TRBV29-1; j_call: TRBJ1-1; clone_size: .; cdr3_aa: CSVDRDTEAFF; cdr3_nt: TGCAGCGTTGACAGGGACACTGAAGCTTTCTTT
d_call: .; v_call: TRBV19; j_call: TRBJ1-5; clone_size: .; cdr3_aa: CASHRVLFNQPQHF; cdr3_nt: TGTGCCAGTCACCGGGTTTTGTTCAATCAGCCCCAGCATTTT
d_call: .; v_call: TRBV12-3/TRBV12-4; j_call: TRBJ1-3; clone_size: few; cdr3_aa: CASSLRGADTIYF; cdr3_nt: TGTGCCAGCAGTTTACGCGGGGCAGACACCATATATTTT
d_call: TRBD2; v_call: TRBV20-1; j_call: TRBJ2-3; clone_size: many; cdr3_aa: CSARRASGVYTQYF; cdr3_nt: TGCAGTGCTCGGAGGGCTAGCGGGGTGTATACGCAGTATTTT
d_call: .; v_call: TRBV12-3/TRBV12-4; j_call: TRBJ1-5; clone_size: .; cdr3_aa: CASSFFGRASNQPQHF; cdr3_nt: TGTGCCAGCAGTTTTTTCGGCAGGGCAAGCAATCAGCCCCAGCATTTT
d_call: .; v_call: TRBV5-1; j_call: TRBJ2-3; clone_size: few; cdr3_aa: CASSLVTASTDTQYF; cdr3_nt: TGCGCCAGCAGCTTGGTGACAGCTAGCACAGATACGCAGTATTTT
d_call: .; v_call: TRBV15; j_call: TRBJ2-1; clone_size: .; cdr3_aa: CATGKDRTNEQFF; cdr3_nt: TGTGCCACCGGCAAGGACAGAACCAATGAGCAGTTCTTC
d_call: TRBD1; v_call: TRBV9; j_call: TRBJ2-1; clone_size: .; cdr3_aa: CASSVAEDRGYNEQFF; cdr3_nt: TGTGCCAGCAGCGTAGCGGAGGACAGGGGCTACAATGAGCAGTTCTTC
d_call: TRBD2; v_call: TRBV20-1; j_call: TRBJ2-7; clone_size: .; cdr3_aa: CSARLRPRRTSGSSYEQYF; cdr3_nt: TGCAGTGCTAGACTGCGACCGAGAAGGACTAGCGGGAGCTCCTACGAGCAGTACTTC
d_call: .; v_call: TRBV12-3/TRBV12-4; j_call: TRBJ2-7; clone_size: few; cdr3_aa: CASSLAVGGASEQYF; cdr3_nt: TGTGCCAGCAGTTTGGCGGTGGGGGGGGCCAGCGAGCAGTACTTC
d_call: TRBD1; v_call: TRBV5-5; j_call: TRBJ2-5; clone_size: .; cdr3_aa: CASSFQRGRKETQYF; cdr3_nt: TGTGCCAGCAGCTTTCAAAGGGGGCGGAAAGAGACCCAGTACTTC
d_call: TRBD2; v_call: TRBV20-1; j_call: TRBJ2-7; clone_size: many; cdr3_aa: CSAFSPSGGWNEQYF; cdr3_nt: TGCAGTGCCTTCAGTCCTAGCGGGGGTTGGAACGAGCAGTACTTC